These 17 T cell receptor beta chains were all obtained from the same sample, sequenced in a study of T cell clonality in common variable immunodeficiency. Overall study findings and caveats: Fewer deletions and N-nucleotide insertions were reportedly seen in common variable immunodeficiency TCR beta sequences.

Sequenced by immunoSEQ multiplex PCR; TCRdb stores in-frame clones only, minus some. The record shows some 14,000 clones for this sample, with no singletons present. These receptors lack a known antigen. Sample: peripheral blood mononuclear cells. These receptors were taken from a human donor with common variable immunodeficiency.

In regard to this clone: The read comes to an end 3 residues before the CDR3 does, leaving the germline J gene to fill in the end. V usage is TRBV13 and J usage is TRBJ1-4; the match to TRBD1 covers 10 bases. Germline CDR1 is PRHDT and CDR2 is FYEKMQ (reference sequence). Losses at the gene ends were 3 bases for V and 7 bases for J; bases not matched to a gene: 2. The CDR3 length is 14 residues. The sequenced CDR3 bases are TGTGCCAGCAGCTTCTGGGACAGGGGTGAAAAA. This translates into CASSFWDRGEK. In full, the CDR3 reads CASSFWDRGEKLFF. Complete variable domain (other parts from reference TRBV13 and TRBJ1-4): AAGVIQSPRHLIKEKRETATLKCYPIPRHDTVYWYQQGPGQDPQFLISFYEKMQSDKGSIPDRFSAQQFSDYHSELNMSSLELGDSALYFCASSFWDRGEKLFFGSGTQLSVL.

There are a few counts of this clone. The read gets to within 3 residues of the CDR3 end, and the germline J gene fills in the rest. The chain employs TRBV18 and TRBJ1-4; 8 bases align to TRBD1. Germline loops: CDR1 KGHSH, CDR2 LQKENI. Trimming cost V 4 bases and J 6 bases; bases outside gene matches: 13. This CDR3 contains 17 residues. The CDR3 region is CASSRQKTGAVDEKLFF. Partial CDR3 DNA: TGTGCCAGCTCACGACAAAAGACAGGGGCAGTCGATGAAAAA.

This clone has only a few counts. The read gets to within 3 residues of the CDR3 end, and the germline J gene fills in the rest. This sequence joins TRBV7-6 and TRBJ2-1; 9 bases map to TRBD1. The CDR3 is 16 amino acids. Trimming cost V 1 base and J 8 bases; bases outside gene matches: 9. From germline, CDR1 is SGHVS and CDR2 FNYEAQ. This CDR3 is CASSLGSDRGIHEQFF. The part of the CDR3 DNA that was read is TGTGCCAGCAGCTTAGGCAGTGACAGGGGGATTCATGAG.

Concerning this clone: The read falls 3 residues short of the CDR3 end, and the missing part is taken from the germline J gene. The chain recombines TRBV19 with TRBJ2-7; TRBD1 aligns across 10 bases. The germline V gene encodes CDR1 LNHDA and CDR2 SQIVND (reference sequence). J was trimmed by 4 bases and V by 7 bases; bases with no gene match: 7. The CDR3 contains 14 residues. CDR3 sequence reads: CASKRDRGPYEQYF. The CDR3 bases that were read are TGTGCCAGTAAGAGGGACAGGGGTCCGTACGAG.

Points on this clone: The read comes to an end 3 residues before the CDR3 does, leaving the germline J gene to fill in the end. The chain couples TRBV11-2 to TRBJ2-3; D unresolved. The germline V gene has CDR1 SGHAT and CDR2 FQNNGV. The V and J ends lost 1 base and 6 bases respectively, with 8 bases between them. The CDR3 has 13 residues. The CDR3 sequence is CASSLGPGDTQYF. The covered CDR3 bases are TGTGCCAGCAGCTTAGGTCCAGGTGATACG.

This clone was detected only a few times. The read stops 3 residues short of the end of the CDR3; the missing end is completed from the germline J gene. V and J are TRBV19 and TRBJ2-6; possibly TRBD2 for D (6 bases). The CDR3 runs 19 residues. Trimming stripped 1 base from V and 0 bases from J, with 16 bases between. Germline V lookup: CDR1 LNHDA, CDR2 SQIVND (reference sequence). The CDR3 protein is CASSIAQGTGDSGANVLTF. The sequenced part of the CDR3 DNA is TGTGCCAGTAGTATAGCCCAAGGAACGGGGGACTCTGGGGCCAACGTC.

This clone is labeled medium-sized. Read coverage stops 3 residues before the CDR3 terminus; the germline J gene supplies the remainder. The rearrangement links TRBV19 to TRBJ2-5; D is undetermined. The V end lost 3 bases, the J end lost 3 bases, and 11 bases lay between the germline ends. CDR1 is LNHDA, CDR2 SQIVND, per germline (reference sequence). This CDR3 region has 14 residues. The CDR3 DNA, read in part, is TGTGCCAGTAGTATCACCCAGTCAGAAGAGACC. This translates into CASSITQSEET. The entire CDR3 protein is CASSITQSEETQYF.

By share, this clone ranks as medium-sized (0.01 to 0.1%). Read data end 3 residues before the CDR3 end; the end is taken from the germline J gene. The chain couples TRBV7-9 to TRBJ2-5; TRBD1 aligns across 8 bases. The germline CDR1 and CDR2 sequences are SEHNR and FQNEAQ (reference sequence). The CDR3 spans 15 residues. The ends lost 5 bases at V and 5 bases at J; junction bases unmatched: 10. The CDR3 bases that were read are TGTGCCAGCAGCGACGGGGACAGGCTAGTGGAGACC. This encodes CASSDGDRLVET. The whole CDR3 sequence is CASSDGDRLVETQYF.

This clone counts as medium-sized. Sequencing ends 3 residues short of the CDR3 end; the germline J gene provides the rest. The gene calls are TRBV5-1 and TRBJ2-6; maybe TRBD2 (5 bases). V lost 4 bases and J lost 0, with 11 bases in between. This CDR3 is built from 16 residues. In germline, CDR1 is SGHRS, CDR2 YFSETQ. Partial CDR3 DNA: TGCGCCAGCAGCGAGGGTACCTACTCTGGGGCCAACGTC. Translated: CASSEGTYSGANV. The whole CDR3 region reads CASSEGTYSGANVLTF.

This clone was observed a handful of times. Sequencing ends 3 residues short of the CDR3 end; the germline J gene provides the rest. This rearrangement joins TRBV30 to TRBJ2-7, with D possibly matching TRBD1 (6 bases). Germline values: CDR1 GTSNPN, CDR2 SVGIG (reference sequence). V was trimmed by 2 bases and J by 3 bases, leaving 8 bases between them. The CDR3 contains 12 residues. The CDR3 loop is CAWSTGFYEQYF. The sequenced CDR3 bases are TGTGCCTGGAGTACAGGGTTCTACGAG. The full variable domain, with the rest looked up from reference TRBV30 and TRBJ2-7, is SQTIHQWPATLVQPVGSPLSLECTVEGTSNPNLYWYRQAAGRGLQLLFYSVGIGQISSEVPQNLSASRPQDRQFILSSKKLLLSDSGFYLCAWSTGFYEQYFGPGTRLTVT.

This clone was seen a few times. The read terminates 3 residues before the CDR3 end, so the remaining end is supplied by the germline J gene. The chain joins TRBV7-2 to TRBJ1-6, with D possibly matching TRBD1 (6 bases). Germline V gene sequence: CDR1 SGHTA, CDR2 FQGNSA. V lost 7 bases to trimming and J lost 6 bases, with 16 bases between them. The CDR3 spans 15 residues. The CDR3 sequence: CASTVRGGRNSPLHF. Partial CDR3 DNA: TGTGCCAGCACCGTGAGGGGGGGACGTAATTCACCC.

As to this clone: The CDR3 is cut off 3 residues early in the read; its end comes from the germline J gene. The chain employs TRBV18 and TRBJ1-2; 9 nucleotides line up with TRBD1. The CDR3 covers 17 residues. J gave up 4 bases and V 6 bases, and 15 bases lay outside the gene matches. Germline V CDR1 and CDR2: KGHSH, LQKENI. CDR3 bases read: TGTGCCAGCTCTCGCCCCACAGGGGGCTCCCACGGCTATGGC. It codes for CASSRPTGGSHGYG. The entire CDR3 protein is CASSRPTGGSHGYGYTF.

This clone turned up a few times. The CDR3 end is not reached by the read, which stops 3 residues before it; the germline J gene fills it in. The V and J genes are TRBV30 and TRBJ2-5, with 9 bases fitting TRBD1. The trim removed 2 bases at V and 4 bases at J, leaving 8 bases unmatched. The germline CDR1 and CDR2 sequences are GTSNPN and SVGIG (reference sequence). The CDR3 consists of 15 residues. The CDR3 is CAWSTTRTGAETQYF. CDR3 DNA (partial): TGTGCCTGGAGTACCACCCGGACAGGGGCAGAGACC.

Concerning this clone itself: Read coverage stops 3 residues before the CDR3 terminus; the germline J gene supplies the remainder. The gene calls are TRBV18 and TRBJ2-5, with 7 bases aligning to TRBD1. The CDR3 is 15 amino acids. Germline CDR1 and CDR2: KGHSH and LQKENI. The V gene end was trimmed by 4 bases and the J gene end by 0 bases; junction bases not matched to a gene: 5. CDR3 protein: CASSLQGTDQETQYF. CDR3 bases read: TGTGCCAGCTCACTTCAAGGGACAGACCAAGAGACC.

With regard to this clone: A junction boundary mismatches the germline segment, possibly from a read error. The read comes to an end 3 residues before the CDR3 does, leaving the germline J gene to fill in the end. The V call is TRBV6-1, the J call TRBJ1-4, with D maybe TRBD1 (5 bases). The CDR3 consists of 14 residues. Germline values: CDR1 MNHNS, CDR2 SASEGT. Incomplete CDR3 DNA: TGTGCCGGCAGTGAATCACGGGACTATGAAAAA. The encoded protein is CAGSESRDYEK. In full, the CDR3 reads CAGSESRDYEKLFF.

This clone was detected only a few times. The read ends 3 residues shy of where the CDR3 ends; the end is completed using the germline J gene. This rearrangement joins TRBV19 to TRBJ2-7; 7 bases are shared with TRBD2. The CDR3 length is 15 residues. V shed 3 bases and J 0 bases; nucleotides not matched to a gene: 5. CDR1 is LNHDA and CDR2 is SQIVND in the germline V gene (reference sequence). This CDR3 reads CASSMRLADSYEQYF. The covered CDR3 bases are TGTGCCAGTAGTATGCGGCTAGCGGACTCCTACGAG. The entire variable domain, with the rest obtained from reference TRBV19 and TRBJ2-7, is as follows: DGGITQSPKYLFRKEGQNVTLSCEQNLNHDAMYWYRQDPGQGLRLIYYSQIVNDFQKGDIAEGYSVSREKKESFPLTVTSAQKNPTAFYLCASSMRLADSYEQYFGPGTRLTVT.

CDR3 DNA, as far as it was read: TGTGCCAGCTCACCACTCATTACGGCGGAGACTGAG. Translating it yields CASSPLITAETE. The CDR3 in its entirety is CASSPLITAETEQFF. The J gene is TRBJ2-1, the V gene TRBV18, with no clear D. The read is 3 residues too short to cover the CDR3 end, so that end is filled in from the germline J gene. The CDR3 length is 15 residues. Germline CDR1 and CDR2: KGHSH and LQKENI. The V and J ends lost 1 base and 9 bases respectively, with 16 bases between them. Filled out from reference TRBV18 and TRBJ2-1, the complete variable domain reads NAGVMQNPRHLVRRRGQEARLRCSPMKGHSHVYWYRQLPEEGLKFMVYLQKENIIDESGMPKERFSAEFPKEGPSILRIQQVVRGDSAAYFCASSPLITAETEQFFGPGTRLTVL.